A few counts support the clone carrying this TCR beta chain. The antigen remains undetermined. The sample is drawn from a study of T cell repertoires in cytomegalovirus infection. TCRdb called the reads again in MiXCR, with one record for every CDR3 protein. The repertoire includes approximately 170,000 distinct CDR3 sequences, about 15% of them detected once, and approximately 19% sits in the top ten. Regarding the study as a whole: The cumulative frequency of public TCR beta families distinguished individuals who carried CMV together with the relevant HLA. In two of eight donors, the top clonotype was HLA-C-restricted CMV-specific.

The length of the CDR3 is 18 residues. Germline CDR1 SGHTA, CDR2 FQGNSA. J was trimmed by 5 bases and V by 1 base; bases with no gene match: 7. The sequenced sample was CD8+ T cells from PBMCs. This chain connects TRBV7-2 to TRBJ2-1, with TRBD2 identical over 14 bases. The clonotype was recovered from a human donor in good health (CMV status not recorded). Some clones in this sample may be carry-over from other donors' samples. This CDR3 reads CASSLEGLAGAGDNEQFF. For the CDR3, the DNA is TGTGCCAGCAGCTTAGAGGGACTAGCGGGAGCAGGGGACAATGAGCAGTTCTTC.